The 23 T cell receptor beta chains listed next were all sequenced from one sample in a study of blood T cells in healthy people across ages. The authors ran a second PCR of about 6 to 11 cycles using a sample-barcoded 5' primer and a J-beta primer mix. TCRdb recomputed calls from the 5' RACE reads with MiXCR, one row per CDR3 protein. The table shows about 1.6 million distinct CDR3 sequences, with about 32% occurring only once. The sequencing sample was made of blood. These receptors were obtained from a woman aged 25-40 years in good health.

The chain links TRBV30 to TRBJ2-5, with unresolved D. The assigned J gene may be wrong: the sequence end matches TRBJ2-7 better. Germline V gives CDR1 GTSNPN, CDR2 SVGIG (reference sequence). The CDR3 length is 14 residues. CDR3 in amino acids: CAWSSGQVRGEQYF. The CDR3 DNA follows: TGTGCCTGGAGTAGTGGCCAGGTGAGAGGCGAGCAGTACTTC.

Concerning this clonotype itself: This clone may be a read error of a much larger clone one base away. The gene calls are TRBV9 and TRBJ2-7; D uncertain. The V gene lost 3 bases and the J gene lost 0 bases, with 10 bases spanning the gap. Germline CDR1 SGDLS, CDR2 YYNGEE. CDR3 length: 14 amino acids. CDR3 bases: TGTGCCAGCAGCGGGAGCGACATCTCCTACGAGCAGTACTTC. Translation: CASSGSDISYEQYF.

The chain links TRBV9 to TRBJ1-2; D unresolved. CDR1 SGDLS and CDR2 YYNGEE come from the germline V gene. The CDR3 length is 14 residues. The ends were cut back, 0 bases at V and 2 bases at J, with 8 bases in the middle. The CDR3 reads CASSVAAGNYGYTF. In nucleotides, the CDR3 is TGTGCCAGCAGCGTAGCGGCCGGGAACTATGGCTACACCTTC.

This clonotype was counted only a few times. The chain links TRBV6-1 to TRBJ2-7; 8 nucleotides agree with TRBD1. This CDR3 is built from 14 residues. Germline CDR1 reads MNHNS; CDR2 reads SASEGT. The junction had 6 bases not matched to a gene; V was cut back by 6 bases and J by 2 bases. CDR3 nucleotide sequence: TGTGCCAGCAGGGGGGACAGGCCCCCCTACGAGCAGTACTTC. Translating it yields CASRGDRPPYEQYF.

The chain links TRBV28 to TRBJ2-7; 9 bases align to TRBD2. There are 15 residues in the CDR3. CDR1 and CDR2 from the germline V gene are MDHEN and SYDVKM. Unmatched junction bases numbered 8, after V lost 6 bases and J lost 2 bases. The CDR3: CASSPGIAGAYEQYF. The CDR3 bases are TGTGCCAGCAGCCCCGGAATAGCGGGAGCCTACGAGCAGTACTTC.

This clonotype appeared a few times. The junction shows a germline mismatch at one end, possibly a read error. The CDR3 DNA sequence: TGTGCCAGCAGCTTAGAGCTAGCTCTGGCCTCCTTCAATGAGCAGTTCTTC. Translated: CASSLELALASFNEQFF. The gene calls are TRBV11-2 and TRBJ2-1, with a weak D call TRBD2 (5 bases). In germline, CDR1 is SGHAT, CDR2 FQNNGV. The CDR3 sequence is 17 residues long.

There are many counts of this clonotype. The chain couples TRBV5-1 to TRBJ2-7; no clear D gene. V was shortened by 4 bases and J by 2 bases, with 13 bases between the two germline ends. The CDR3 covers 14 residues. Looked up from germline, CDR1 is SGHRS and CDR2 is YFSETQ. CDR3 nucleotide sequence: TGCGCCAGCAGCCACTCAGCGCAGACCTACGAGCAGTACTTC. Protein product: CASSHSAQTYEQYF.

Here the CDR3 reads CSARPRGGWSGYTF. The CDR3 DNA sequence: TGCAGTGCTAGACCCCGGGGAGGGTGGAGTGGCTACACCTTC. The rearrangement uses TRBV20-1 and TRBJ1-2; D gene uncertain. In germline, CDR1 is DFQATT, CDR2 SNEGSKA (reference sequence). V was cut by 2 bases and J by 7 bases, with 17 bases left in between. The CDR3 length is 14 residues.

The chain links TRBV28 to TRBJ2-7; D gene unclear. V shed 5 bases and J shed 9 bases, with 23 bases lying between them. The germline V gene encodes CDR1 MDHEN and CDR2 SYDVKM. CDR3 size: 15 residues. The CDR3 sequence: CASSPAVRFSERQYF. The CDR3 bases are TGTGCCAGCAGTCCGGCAGTAAGGTTTTCGGAGAGGCAGTACTTC.

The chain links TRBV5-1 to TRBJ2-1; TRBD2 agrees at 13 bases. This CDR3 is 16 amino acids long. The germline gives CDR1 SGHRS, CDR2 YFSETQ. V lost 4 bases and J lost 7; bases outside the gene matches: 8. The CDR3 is CASSLQPGLAGNEQFF. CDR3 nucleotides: TGCGCCAGCAGCCTGCAACCGGGACTAGCGGGGAATGAGCAGTTCTTC.

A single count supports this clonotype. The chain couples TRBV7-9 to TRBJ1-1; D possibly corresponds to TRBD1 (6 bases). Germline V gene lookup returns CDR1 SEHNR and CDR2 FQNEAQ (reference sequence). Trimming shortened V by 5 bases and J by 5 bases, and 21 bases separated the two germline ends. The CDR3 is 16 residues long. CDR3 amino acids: CASSRPGHPEGTEAFF. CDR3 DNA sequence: TGTGCCAGCAGCCGGCCGGGACACCCAGAGGGGACTGAAGCTTTCTTT.

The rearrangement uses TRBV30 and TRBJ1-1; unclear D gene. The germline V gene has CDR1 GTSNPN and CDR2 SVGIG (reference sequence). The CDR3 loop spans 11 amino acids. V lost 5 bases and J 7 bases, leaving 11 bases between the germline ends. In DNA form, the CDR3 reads TGTGCCTGGGTCCTGGACGGTGAAGCTTTCTTT. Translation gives CAWVLDGEAFF.

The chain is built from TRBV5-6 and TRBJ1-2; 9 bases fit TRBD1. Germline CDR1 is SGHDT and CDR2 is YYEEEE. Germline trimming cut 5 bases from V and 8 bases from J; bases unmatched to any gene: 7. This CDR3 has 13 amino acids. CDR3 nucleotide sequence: TGTGCCAGCAGTCTGGACAGGGGCGAGGGCTACACCTTC. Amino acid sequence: CASSLDRGEGYTF.

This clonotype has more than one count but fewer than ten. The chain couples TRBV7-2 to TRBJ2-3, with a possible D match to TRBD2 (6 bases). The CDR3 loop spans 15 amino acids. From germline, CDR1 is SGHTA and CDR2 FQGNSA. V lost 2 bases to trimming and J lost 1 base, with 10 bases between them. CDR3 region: CASSLQRRGTDTQYF. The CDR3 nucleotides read TGTGCCAGCAGCTTACAGCGGAGGGGCACAGATACGCAGTATTTT.

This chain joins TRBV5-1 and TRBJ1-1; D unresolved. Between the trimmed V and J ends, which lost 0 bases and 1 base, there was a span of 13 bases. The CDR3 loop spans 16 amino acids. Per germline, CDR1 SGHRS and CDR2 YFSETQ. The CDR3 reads CASSLEPVQGNTEAFF. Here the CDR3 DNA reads TGCGCCAGCAGCTTGGAACCGGTCCAAGGGAACACTGAAGCTTTCTTT. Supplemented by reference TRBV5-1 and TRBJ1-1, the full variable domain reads KAGVTQTPRYLIKTRGQQVTLSCSPISGHRSVSWYQQTPGQGLQFLFEYFSETQRNKGNFPGRFSGRQFSNSRSEMNVSTLELGDSALYLCASSLEPVQGNTEAFFGQGTRLTVV.

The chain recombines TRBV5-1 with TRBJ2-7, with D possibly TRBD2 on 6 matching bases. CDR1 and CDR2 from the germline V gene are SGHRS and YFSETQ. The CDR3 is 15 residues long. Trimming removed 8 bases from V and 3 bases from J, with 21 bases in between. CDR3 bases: TGCGCCAGGTCGGGTTTAAGCGGGTCCCACTACGAGCAGTACTTC. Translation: CARSGLSGSHYEQYF.

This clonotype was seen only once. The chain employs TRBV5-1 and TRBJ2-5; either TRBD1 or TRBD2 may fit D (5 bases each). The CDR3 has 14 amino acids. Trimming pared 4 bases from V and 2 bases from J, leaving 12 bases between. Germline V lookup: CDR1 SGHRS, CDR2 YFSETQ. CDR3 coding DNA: TGCGCCAGCAGCGGGGGACGTCGACAAGAGACCCAGTACTTC. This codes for CASSGGRRQETQYF. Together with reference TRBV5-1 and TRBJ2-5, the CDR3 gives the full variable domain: KAGVTQTPRYLIKTRGQQVTLSCSPISGHRSVSWYQQTPGQGLQFLFEYFSETQRNKGNFPGRFSGRQFSNSRSEMNVSTLELGDSALYLCASSGGRRQETQYFGPGTRLLVL.

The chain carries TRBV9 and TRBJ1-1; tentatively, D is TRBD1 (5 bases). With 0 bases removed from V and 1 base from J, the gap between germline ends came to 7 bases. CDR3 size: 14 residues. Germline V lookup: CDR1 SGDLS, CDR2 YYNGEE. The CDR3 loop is CASSVVGQNTEAFF. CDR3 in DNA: TGTGCCAGCAGCGTAGTAGGACAGAACACTGAAGCTTTCTTT.

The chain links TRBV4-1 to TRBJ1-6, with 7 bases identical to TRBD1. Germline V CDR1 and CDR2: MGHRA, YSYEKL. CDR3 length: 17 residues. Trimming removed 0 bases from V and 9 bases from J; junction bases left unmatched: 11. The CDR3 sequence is CASSQDPIRQGGSPLHF. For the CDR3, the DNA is TGCGCCAGCAGCCAAGATCCCATCAGACAGGGTGGTTCACCCCTCCACTTT.

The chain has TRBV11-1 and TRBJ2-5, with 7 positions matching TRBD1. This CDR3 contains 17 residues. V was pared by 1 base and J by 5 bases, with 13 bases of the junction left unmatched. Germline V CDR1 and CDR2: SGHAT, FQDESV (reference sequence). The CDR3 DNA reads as TGTGCCAGCAGCTTAGGGGCCCTAGCAGGGGGTAAGGAGACCCAGTACTTC. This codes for CASSLGALAGGKETQYF.

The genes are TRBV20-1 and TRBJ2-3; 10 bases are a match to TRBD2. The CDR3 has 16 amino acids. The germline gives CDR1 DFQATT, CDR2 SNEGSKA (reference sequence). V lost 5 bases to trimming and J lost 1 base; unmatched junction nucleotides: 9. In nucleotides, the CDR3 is TGCAGTGCTTCCACTTGGCTAGCGGGGGGCACAGATACGCAGTATTTT. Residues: CSASTWLAGGTDTQYF.

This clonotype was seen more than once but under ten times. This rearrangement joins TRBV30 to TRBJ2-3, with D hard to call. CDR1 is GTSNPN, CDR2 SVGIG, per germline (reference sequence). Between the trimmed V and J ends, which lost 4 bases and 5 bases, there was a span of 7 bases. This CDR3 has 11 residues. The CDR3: CAWNMVDTQYF. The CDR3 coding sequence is TGTGCCTGGAATATGGTAGATACGCAGTATTTT. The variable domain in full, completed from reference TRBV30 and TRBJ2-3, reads SQTIHQWPATLVQPVGSPLSLECTVEGTSNPNLYWYRQAAGRGLQLLFYSVGIGQISSEVPQNLSASRPQDRQFILSSKKLLLSDSGFYLCAWNMVDTQYFGPGTRLTVL.

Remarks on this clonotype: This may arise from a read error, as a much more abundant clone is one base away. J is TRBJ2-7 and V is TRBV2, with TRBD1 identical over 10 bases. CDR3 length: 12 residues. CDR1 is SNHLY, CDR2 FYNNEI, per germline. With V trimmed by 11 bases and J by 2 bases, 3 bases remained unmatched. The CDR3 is CAGGTGAYEQYF. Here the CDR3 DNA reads TGTGCCGGCGGGACAGGGGCCTACGAGCAGTACTTC.